This record concerns one TCR beta chain sequence. The data are from a study of chemoradiotherapy in HPV16-positive cancers. Clones were sequenced by immunoSEQ multiplex PCR, and TCRdb holds only the in-frame ones, with some missing. The sample contains roughly 13,000 clones, 69% of which appear only once. Germline V lookup: CDR1 SNHLY, CDR2 FYNNEI. The trim removed 6 bases at V and 2 bases at J, leaving 7 bases unmatched. The CDR3 has 14 residues. V usage is TRBV2 and J usage is TRBJ2-7, with 7 bases identical to TRBD1. The specimen was collected from a patient who underwent chemoradiotherapy. This TCR was sampled from a human donor with HPV-associated anogenital cancer. The CDR3, as DNA: TGTGCCAGCAGGGAGATTGGACAGGCCTACGAGCAGTACTTC. This sequence encodes CASREIGQAYEQYF.